This T cell receptor (beta chain) came from a study of regulatory T cells in long-lasting Graves disease. The study's findings and limits: TCR diversity in persistent Graves' patients was below that of newly diagnosed ones.

Time point noted: newly diagnosed GD, antithyroid drugs for less than 3 months. RNA from PBMCs was the source of the TCR library. The authors drew about 9 milliliters of peripheral blood into EDTA tubes. In regard to this clonotype: Its matching antigen is unknown.

Through Arm-PCR of CDR3 regions and iRepertoire HTBI primers, TCR beta libraries were built. Via MiXCR, TCRdb re-called the multiplex PCR reads, giving one row per CDR3 protein. The repertoire holds roughly 500,000 distinct CDR3 sequences, around 15% seen once, with over 15% in the top ten. Separately, the same data were catalogued under a study of T cells in Graves' hyperthyroidism and ophthalmopathy.

This TCR was sampled from a woman between 50 and 59 years old with Graves disease. Sample: peripheral blood mononuclear cells (PBMCs), taken at new diagnosis, from a patient treated with antithyroid drugs.

CDR3 region: CATSDPHSRPETQYF. In DNA, the CDR3 is TGTGCCACCAGTGACCCGCATAGCCGTCCAGAGACCCAGTACTTC. The V call is TRBV24-1, the J call TRBJ2-5, with D unresolved. Trimming removed 4 bases from V and 4 bases from J, with 15 bases in between. The CDR3 is 15 amino acids. In germline, CDR1 is KGHDR, CDR2 SFDVKD.